One sample yielded the 24 T cell receptor beta chains listed below, sequenced in a study of blood T cells in healthy people across ages. Then a second PCR, running roughly 7 to 11 cycles, was carried out with a sample-barcoded 5' primer and a J-beta primer mix. TCRdb re-derived calls from the 5' RACE reads in MiXCR, one entry per CDR3 protein. The sample records around 800,000 distinct CDR3 sequences, around 50% being singletons. The sample consisted of blood. The receptors here all came from a man older than 75 in good health.

This clonotype has at least ten counts. The chain uses TRBV9 and TRBJ1-4; 8 bases fit TRBD1. Germline loops: CDR1 SGDLS, CDR2 YYNGEE. The CDR3 spans 15 residues. V was clipped by 3 bases and J by 2 bases; unmatched bases: 3. In nucleotides, the CDR3 is TGTGCCAGCAGCGGAAGGGACAGGACTAATGAAAAACTGTTTTTT. Translated: CASSGRDRTNEKLFF.

This clonotype was seen at least ten times. This chain links TRBV12-3 or TRBV12-4 with TRBJ2-1; unclear D gene. V was shortened by 2 bases and J by 6 bases, with 14 bases between the two germline ends. The CDR3 sequence is 15 residues long. In nucleotides, the CDR3 is TGTGCCAGCAGTTTAAAAGCCTGGTCGTTCAATGAGCAGTTCTTC. Protein: CASSLKAWSFNEQFF.

This sequence joins TRBV20-1 and TRBJ2-7; 9 bases are a match to TRBD1. The J segment lost 3 bases and the V segment lost 1 base, leaving 4 bases of the junction unmatched. Germline lookup yields CDR1 DFQATT and CDR2 SNEGSKA (reference sequence). CDR3 length: 14 residues. The DNA for the CDR3 is TGCAGTGCTAGAGCGGGACAGGGAGTCTACGAGCAGTACTTC. Protein product: CSARAGQGVYEQYF.

CDR3 loop: CASSLGEGGDSPLHF. As DNA, the CDR3 is TGTGCCAGCAGCTTAGGTGAAGGGGGAGATTCACCCCTCCACTTT. The chain recombines TRBV13 with TRBJ1-6, with TRBD1 as a possible D gene (6 bases). V dropped 0 bases and J dropped 8 bases, with 11 bases sitting between them. The CDR3 covers 15 residues. The germline V gene encodes CDR1 PRHDT and CDR2 FYEKMQ (reference sequence).

This clonotype has more than one count but fewer than ten. The chain employs TRBV28 and TRBJ1-2, with D unresolved. The CDR3 is 12 residues long. V was pared by 11 bases and J by 2 bases, with 12 bases between. Germline values: CDR1 MDHEN, CDR2 SYDVKM. CDR3 DNA sequence: TGTGCCGGCTTAGACGAAAACTATGGCTACACCTTC. This codes for CAGLDENYGYTF.

To note about this clonotype: This clone may be a read error of a much larger clone one base away. This rearrangement joins TRBV7-2 to TRBJ2-7, with D perhaps matching TRBD1 (6 bases). Germline V lookup: CDR1 SGHTA, CDR2 FQGNSA. This CDR3 contains 14 residues. DNA of the CDR3: TGTGCCAGCAGCTACCAGGGGTCTTATTACGAGCGGTACTTC. Its protein product is CASSYQGSYYERYF.

This chain joins TRBV7-9 and TRBJ2-1; 8 positions match TRBD2. The length of the CDR3 is 14 residues. The V and J ends lost 4 bases and 14 bases, in that order; junction bases with no gene match: 13. CDR1 is SEHNR, CDR2 FQNEAQ, per germline (reference sequence). CDR3 loop: CASSSSIFSGTKFF. In nucleotides, the CDR3 is TGTGCCAGCAGCTCCTCCATCTTTAGCGGGACGAAGTTCTTC.

The chain uses TRBV20-1 and TRBJ2-3; D gene unclear. Trimming pared 0 bases from V and 4 bases from J, leaving 11 bases between. Germline V gives CDR1 DFQATT, CDR2 SNEGSKA (reference sequence). CDR3 size: 14 residues. CDR3 protein: CSARDERSPDTQYF. The CDR3 DNA reads TGCAGTGCTAGAGATGAGAGATCCCCAGATACGCAGTATTTT.

The rearrangement joins TRBV18 to TRBJ2-1; D is ambiguous. V gave up 6 bases and J gave up 5 bases, with 11 bases separating them. There are 13 residues in the CDR3. CDR1 and CDR2 from the germline V gene are KGHSH and LQKENI. CDR3 amino acids: CASSPVLDNEQFF. In DNA, the CDR3 is TGTGCCAGCTCGCCGGTTCTTGACAATGAGCAGTTCTTC.

There are a few counts of this clonotype. The chain couples TRBV5-1 to TRBJ2-5, with D perhaps given as TRBD1 or TRBD2 (5 bases each). This CDR3 spans 14 amino acids. The V end was cut by 4 bases, the J end by 5 bases, with 15 bases between. Per the germline V gene, CDR1 is SGHRS and CDR2 is YFSETQ. The CDR3 reads CASSPFGARETQYF. The CDR3 nucleotides read TGCGCCAGCAGCCCCTTCGGGGCTCGGGAGACCCAGTACTTC.

V gene TRBV4-1 combines with J gene TRBJ2-7, with D perhaps being TRBD1 or TRBD2 (6 bases each). CDR3 length: 15 amino acids. Trimming left V 1 base short and J 0 bases short, with 10 bases between. Germline loops: CDR1 MGHRA, CDR2 YSYEKL. The CDR3 coding sequence is TGCGCCAGCAGCCAAGTTGAGGGGGGCTCCTACGAGCAGTACTTC. Translation gives CASSQVEGGSYEQYF.

This sequence joins TRBV7-9 and TRBJ2-3; TRBD1 might be the D (6 bases). Trimming stripped 2 bases from V and 1 base from J, with 10 bases between. The CDR3 runs 15 residues. CDR1 and CDR2 from the germline V gene are SEHNR and FQNEAQ (reference sequence). The CDR3 region is CASSLPQGRTDTQYF. The CDR3 DNA sequence: TGTGCCAGCAGCTTACCCCAGGGGCGCACAGATACGCAGTATTTT.

J is TRBJ2-5 and V is TRBV27, with 7 bases that match TRBD2. CDR3 length equals 19 residues. From germline, CDR1 is MNHEY and CDR2 SMNVEV (reference sequence). Losses at the gene ends were 6 bases for V and 11 bases for J; bases not matched to a gene: 30. CDR3 in DNA: TGTGCCAGCAGGACTCTGGGACTATACAACACTGACTCCTACAATGAGCAGTACTTC. This translates into CASRTLGLYNTDSYNEQYF.

This clonotype was recorded at least ten times. The rearrangement links TRBV7-2 to TRBJ2-5; D unclear. Per the germline V gene, CDR1 is SGHTA and CDR2 is FQGNSA. Trimming shortened V by 5 bases and J by 5 bases, and 15 bases separated the two germline ends. The CDR3 is 14 residues long. The CDR3 protein is CASSVTPQSETQYF. For the CDR3, the DNA is TGTGCCAGCAGCGTAACCCCGCAGAGTGAGACCCAGTACTTC.

A few counts support this clonotype. The CDR3 loop is CASSPRTGGAQETQYF. The CDR3 region has the DNA TGTGCCAGCAGCCCTAGGACAGGGGGTGCACAAGAGACCCAGTACTTC. V usage is TRBV7-9 and J usage is TRBJ2-5; TRBD1 matches 10 bases. This CDR3 has 16 residues. In germline, CDR1 is SEHNR, CDR2 FQNEAQ (reference sequence). J lost 2 bases, V lost 5 bases, and 8 bases had no gene match.

This rearrangement joins TRBV5-1 to TRBJ2-3; D is ambiguous. Deletions cut 1 base from V and 6 bases from J, with 12 bases between. The V gene's germline CDR1 is SGHRS and CDR2 YFSETQ. The CDR3 consists of 14 residues. The CDR3 bases are TGCGCCAGCAGCTTGAAGCCCGGGCCGGATACGCAGTATTTT. It specifies CASSLKPGPDTQYF.

A word on this clonotype: In this CDR3 the conserved last residue, phenylalanine or tryptophan, is missing, so a read error is likely. This chain uses TRBV28 with TRBJ2-1; D is unresolved. The tail of the sequence fits TRBJ2-7 better, so the J call may be wrong. CDR1 is MDHEN, CDR2 SYDVKM, per germline. CDR3 length equals 13 residues. The CDR3 loop is CASTETHYNEQYL. CDR3 nucleotides: TGTGCCAGCACGGAGACCCACTACAATGAGCAGTACTTG.

V usage is TRBV5-1 and J usage is TRBJ2-7; no clear D gene. CDR1 is SGHRS, CDR2 YFSETQ, per germline. There are 15 residues in the CDR3. V dropped 0 bases and J dropped 0 bases, with 10 bases sitting between them. The CDR3 sequence: CASSLEGDTSYEQYF. DNA for the CDR3: TGCGCCAGCAGCTTGGAGGGTGACACCTCCTACGAGCAGTACTTC.

The chain recombines TRBV20-1 with TRBJ2-7, with D possibly being TRBD2 (5 bases). The germline gives CDR1 DFQATT, CDR2 SNEGSKA (reference sequence). The CDR3 consists of 12 residues. Trimming removed 4 bases from V and 4 bases from J, with 11 bases in between. The CDR3 nucleotides are TGCAGTGCTATGGGGAGCTATTACGAGCAGTACTTC. Its translation: CSAMGSYYEQYF.

V gene TRBV4-3 combines with J gene TRBJ2-1; D is ambiguous. The CDR3 consists of 15 residues. The V gene lost 0 bases and the J gene lost 7 bases, with 13 bases spanning the gap. Germline lookup yields CDR1 LGHNA and CDR2 YSLEER. CDR3: CASSQDWVEWNEQFF. CDR3 in DNA: TGCGCCAGCAGCCAAGATTGGGTGGAGTGGAATGAGCAGTTCTTC.

This clonotype was seen more than once but under ten times. V is TRBV4-3 and J is TRBJ2-1; 16 bases agree with TRBD2. CDR1 and CDR2 from the germline V gene are LGHNA and YSLEER. V lost 3 bases and J lost 5; bases outside the gene matches: 7. The CDR3 runs 18 residues. The CDR3 here is CASSHTLGTSGGDNEQFF. CDR3 nucleotides: TGCGCCAGCAGCCACACACTCGGGACTAGCGGGGGGGACAATGAGCAGTTCTTC.

In its sample, this clonotype was seen a few times. The chain links TRBV28 to TRBJ1-1, with D possibly TRBD1 on 6 matching bases. CDR1 is MDHEN and CDR2 is SYDVKM in the germline V gene. The CDR3 is made up of 13 amino acids. V gave up 11 bases and J gave up 1 base, with 14 bases separating them. The CDR3 loop is CALDGGPNTEAFF. In nucleotides, the CDR3 is TGTGCCCTCGACGGGGGCCCGAACACTGAAGCTTTCTTT.

This clonotype was picked up a small number of times. The rearrangement uses TRBV2 and TRBJ1-2; D is unclear. Germline values: CDR1 SNHLY, CDR2 FYNNEI. This CDR3 region has 13 residues. Trimming left V 2 bases short and J 8 bases short, with 12 bases between. CDR3 residues: CASSETTELGYTF. CDR3 DNA: TGTGCCAGCAGTGAAACTACGGAACTGGGCTACACCTTC.

This chain links TRBV5-1 with TRBJ2-1; D is unclear. Trimming removed 6 bases at V and 5 bases at J, with 18 bases between. The CDR3 has 15 amino acids. Germline V gene lookup returns CDR1 SGHRS and CDR2 YFSETQ. The DNA of the CDR3 is TGCGCCAGCAATCTAGAGGCGTTAAGGCACAATGAGCAGTTCTTC. Amino acid sequence: CASNLEALRHNEQFF.